The rows below give T cell receptor beta chains drawn from one sample of a study of control samples from healthy donors and cancer patients. Profiling relied on immunoSEQ multiplex PCR, and the TCRdb table lists in-frame clones only, not all of them. The top ten hold about 2.6% of the sample, which has roughly 120,000 clones, approximately 93% seen once. The sequenced sample was blood. The receptors originated from a man aged 25-45 years in good health. The CDR3 runs from the conserved cysteine through the conserved F or W. A D gene is named only where the DNA matches it firmly. A row's size may be missing; if present it is once, few, many or a size class.

TGTGCCAGCAGCCAAGAACGCCGAACGAACACCGGGGAGCTGTTTTTT	CASSQERRTNTGELFF	NA	16	TRBV3-1/TRBV3-2	TRBJ2-2	NA
TGTGCCAGCAGCGTAGGGGGTTTAGAGGGAAACACCATATATTTT	CASSVGGLEGNTIYF	NA	15	TRBV9	TRBJ1-3	NA
TGTGCCAGCAGTGACTTTCAAACAGGGGGCTACACCTTC	CASSDFQTGGYTF	NA	13	TRBV6-6	TRBJ1-2	NA
TGTGCCTGCAGCTCCCGGGACAGGGCTGAAGCTTTCTTT	CACSSRDRAEAFF	NA	13	TRBV30	TRBJ1-1	TRBD1
TGTGCAAGTCGCTTAGCCCAGGACAGGGACGCCTACGAGCAGTACTTC	CASRLAQDRDAYEQYF	NA	16	TRBV12-2	TRBJ2-7	NA
TGCAGTGCCATGAAGGGAGATACGCAGTATTTT	CSAMKGDTQYF	NA	11	TRBV20-1	TRBJ2-3	NA
TGTGCCAGCTCTCGGGGACAGGGGTCGGTTACCGGGGAGCTGTTTTTT	CASSRGQGSVTGELFF	once	16	TRBV11-1	TRBJ2-2	TRBD1
TGTGCCAGCGGACTCGGGGGCACTGAAGCTTTCTTT	CASGLGGTEAFF	NA	12	TRBV12-3/TRBV12-4	TRBJ1-1	NA
TGCGCCAGCAGCTTGGCTCAGGGACTAGCGGGTAAAATGAATGAGCAGTTCTTC	CASSLAQGLAGKMNEQFF	NA	18	TRBV5-1	TRBJ2-1	TRBD2
TGTGCCAGCAGCCTGTACAAGAATGAGCAGTTCTTC	CASSLYKNEQFF	NA	12	TRBV11-1	TRBJ2-1	NA
TGCGCCAGCAGCTTGCTGACAGGGGACGGCTACACCTTC	CASSLLTGDGYTF	NA	13	TRBV5-1	TRBJ1-2	TRBD1
TGTGCCAGCAGGGAAGAGACCCAGTACTTC	CASREETQYF	NA	10	TRBV6-5	TRBJ2-5	NA
TGCGCCAGCACCCTCAGTCCGACCTCCTACGAGCAGTACTTC	CASTLSPTSYEQYF	NA	14	TRBV5-1	TRBJ2-7	NA
TGTGCCAGCAGCCCCCAACCGGGCGATACGCAGTATTTT	CASSPQPGDTQYF	NA	13	TRBV4-2	TRBJ2-3	NA
TGCGCCAGCACCAAATCAGGGGTGGGCACAGATACGCAGTATTTT	CASTKSGVGTDTQYF	NA	15	TRBV5-1	TRBJ2-3	NA
TGTGCCAGCAGCTTAAGGGGGCTCGGCTATGGCTACACCTTC	CASSLRGLGYGYTF	few	14	TRBV11-1	TRBJ1-2	TRBD1
TGTGCCAGCAGCTTGAGCAGGGGCACTGAAGCTTTCTTT	CASSLSRGTEAFF	NA	13	TRBV5-4	TRBJ1-1	NA
TGTGCCAGTAGTATAGGGGGCAGGGCGGCGAGTCAGCCCCAGCATTTT	CASSIGGRAASQPQHF	NA	16	TRBV19	TRBJ1-5	NA
TGTGCCTGGAGGATAAGAAACACCATATATTTT	CAWRIRNTIYF	NA	11	TRBV30	TRBJ1-3	NA
TGCAGCGTGGGGCGGAACACTGAAGCTTTCTTT	CSVGRNTEAFF	NA	11	TRBV20-1	TRBJ1-1	NA
TGTGCCAGTAGTACCGGGACTACTTCCTACAATGAGCAGTTCTTC	CASSTGTTSYNEQFF	NA	15	TRBV19	TRBJ2-1	TRBD2
TGTGCCAGCAGTGAACGGGACAGGGAAAATCAGCCCCAGCATTTT	CASSERDRENQPQHF	NA	15	TRBV6-1	TRBJ1-5	TRBD1
TGTGCCAGCAGTGAACCTGGACAGGCTTGGGGTGGCTACACCTTC	CASSEPGQAWGGYTF	NA	15	TRBV6-1	TRBJ1-2	TRBD1
TGTGCCAGCAGCCGGCAGGGAGGTTACTCACCCCTCCACTTT	CASSRQGGYSPLHF	NA	14	TRBV14	TRBJ1-6	NA
TGTGCCAGCAGTATTAGCGGGGGGGCGAATGAGCAGTTCTTC	CASSISGGANEQFF	NA	14	TRBV2	TRBJ2-1	TRBD2
TGTGCCAGCAGTGAAGACTCGGCGGGGGGAAATGAGCAGTTCTTC	CASSEDSAGGNEQFF	NA	15	TRBV6-1	TRBJ2-1	TRBD2
TGTGCCAGCAGTGTAGCGACCTACGAGCAGTACTTC	CASSVATYEQYF	NA	12	TRBV2	TRBJ2-7	NA
TGTGCCAGCAGTTACGGGGGAAATTATCAGCCCCAGCATTTT	CASSYGGNYQPQHF	NA	14	TRBV6-6	TRBJ1-5	NA
TGCGCCAGCAGATCGACAGGGGCTAATTCACCCCTCCACTTT	CASRSTGANSPLHF	NA	14	TRBV5-1	TRBJ1-6	TRBD1